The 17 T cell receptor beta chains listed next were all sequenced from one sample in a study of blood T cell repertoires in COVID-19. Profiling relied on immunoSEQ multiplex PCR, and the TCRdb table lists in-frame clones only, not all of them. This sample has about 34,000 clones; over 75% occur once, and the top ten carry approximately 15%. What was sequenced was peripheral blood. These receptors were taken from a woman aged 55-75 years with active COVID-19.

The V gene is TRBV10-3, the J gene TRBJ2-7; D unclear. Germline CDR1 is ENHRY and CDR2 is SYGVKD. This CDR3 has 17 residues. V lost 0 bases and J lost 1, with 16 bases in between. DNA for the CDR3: TGTGCCATCAGTGAGTCGAGCCCAAGCGATAGGTCCTACGAGCAGTACTTC. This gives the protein CAISESSPSDRSYEQYF.

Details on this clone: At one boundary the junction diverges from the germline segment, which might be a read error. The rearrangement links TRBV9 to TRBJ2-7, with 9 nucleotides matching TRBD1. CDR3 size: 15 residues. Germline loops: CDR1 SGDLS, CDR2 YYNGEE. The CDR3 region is CASGVGQGFSYEQYF. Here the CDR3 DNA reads TGTGCCAGCGGCGTAGGACAGGGGTTTTCCTACGAGCAGTACTTC.

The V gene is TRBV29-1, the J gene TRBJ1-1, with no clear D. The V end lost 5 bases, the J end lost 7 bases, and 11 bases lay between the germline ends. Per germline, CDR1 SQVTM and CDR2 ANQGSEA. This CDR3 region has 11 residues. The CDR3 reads CSVLHLDEAFF. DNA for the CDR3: TGCAGCGTTTTGCATCTAGATGAAGCTTTCTTT. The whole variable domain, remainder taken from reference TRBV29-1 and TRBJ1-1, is SAVISQKPSRDICQRGTSLTIQCQVDSQVTMMFWYRQQPGQSLTLIATANQGSEATYESGFVIDKFPISRPNLTFSTLTVSNMSPEDSSIYLCSVLHLDEAFFGQGTRLTVV.

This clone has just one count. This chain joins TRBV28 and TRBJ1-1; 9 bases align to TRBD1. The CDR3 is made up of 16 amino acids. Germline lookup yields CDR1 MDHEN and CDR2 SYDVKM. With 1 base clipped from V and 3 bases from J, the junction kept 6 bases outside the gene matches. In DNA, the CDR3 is TGTGCCAGCAGTTTATTGGGGACAGGGCCCTACACTGAAGCTTTCTTT. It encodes CASSLLGTGPYTEAFF.

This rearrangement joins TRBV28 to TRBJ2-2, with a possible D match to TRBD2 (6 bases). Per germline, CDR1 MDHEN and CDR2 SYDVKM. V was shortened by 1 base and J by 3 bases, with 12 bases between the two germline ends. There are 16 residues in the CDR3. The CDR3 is CASSLFRGRYTGELFF. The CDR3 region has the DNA TGTGCCAGCAGTTTATTTCGTGGGAGGTACACCGGGGAGCTGTTTTTT.

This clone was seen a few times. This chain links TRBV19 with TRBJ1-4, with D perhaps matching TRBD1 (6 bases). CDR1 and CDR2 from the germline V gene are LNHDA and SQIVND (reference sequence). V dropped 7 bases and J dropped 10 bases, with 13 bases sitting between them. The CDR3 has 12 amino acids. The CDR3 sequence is CASTQGYGKLFF. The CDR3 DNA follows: TGTGCCAGTACCCAGGGGTACGGAAAACTGTTTTTT.

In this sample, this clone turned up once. The CDR3 nucleotides are TGTGCCAGCAAGACCGACAGGGTCCAAGAGACCCAGTACTTC. Translated, it gives CASKTDRVQETQYF. The V call is TRBV5-4, the J call TRBJ2-5, with TRBD1 matching over 7 bases. This CDR3 region has 14 residues. The germline V gene has CDR1 SGHNT and CDR2 YYREEE (reference sequence). Trimming at V came to 6 bases and at J to 1 base, leaving 6 bases not matched to a gene.

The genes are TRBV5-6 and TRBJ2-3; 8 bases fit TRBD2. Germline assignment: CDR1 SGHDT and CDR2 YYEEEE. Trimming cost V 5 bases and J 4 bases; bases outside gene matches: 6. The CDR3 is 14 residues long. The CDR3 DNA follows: TGTGCCAGCAGTCGCCTAGCGGGCTCAGATACGCAGTATTTT. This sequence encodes CASSRLAGSDTQYF.

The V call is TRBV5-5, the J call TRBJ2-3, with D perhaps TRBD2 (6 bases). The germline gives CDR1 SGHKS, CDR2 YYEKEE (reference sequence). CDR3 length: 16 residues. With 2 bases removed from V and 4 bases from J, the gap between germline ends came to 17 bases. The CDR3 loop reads CASSFAGGLSADTQYF. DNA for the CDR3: TGTGCCAGCAGCTTCGCCGGGGGTCTGTCCGCAGATACGCAGTATTTT.

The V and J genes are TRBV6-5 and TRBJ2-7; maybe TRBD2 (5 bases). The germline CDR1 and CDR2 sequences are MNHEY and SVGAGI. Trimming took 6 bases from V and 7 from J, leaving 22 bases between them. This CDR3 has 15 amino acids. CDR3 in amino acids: CASSVTRGIVGEQYF. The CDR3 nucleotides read TGTGCCAGCAGCGTAACCCGGGGTATCGTAGGTGAGCAGTACTTC.

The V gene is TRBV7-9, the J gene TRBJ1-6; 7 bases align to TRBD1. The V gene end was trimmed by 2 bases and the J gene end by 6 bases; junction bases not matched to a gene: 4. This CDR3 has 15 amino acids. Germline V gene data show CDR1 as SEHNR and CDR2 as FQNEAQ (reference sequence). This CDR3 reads CASSLITGVNSPLHF. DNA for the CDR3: TGTGCCAGCAGCTTAATTACAGGGGTTAATTCACCCCTCCACTTT.

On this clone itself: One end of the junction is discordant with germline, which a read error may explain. CDR3 nucleotide sequence: TGTGCCAGCAGTCGGAGGAACGCCGGGGAGCTGTTTTTT. Translated: CASSRRNAGELFF. This rearrangement joins TRBV6-7 to TRBJ2-2; weak D call: TRBD2 (5 bases). TRBV6-7 has ORF status, its function being uncertain. CDR3 length: 13 residues.

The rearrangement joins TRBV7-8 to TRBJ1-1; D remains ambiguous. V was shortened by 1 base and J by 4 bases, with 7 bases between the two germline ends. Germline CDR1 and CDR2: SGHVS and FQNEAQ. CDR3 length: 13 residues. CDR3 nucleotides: TGTGCCAGCAGCTTAGTACGGGGCACTGAAGCTTTCTTT. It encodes CASSLVRGTEAFF.

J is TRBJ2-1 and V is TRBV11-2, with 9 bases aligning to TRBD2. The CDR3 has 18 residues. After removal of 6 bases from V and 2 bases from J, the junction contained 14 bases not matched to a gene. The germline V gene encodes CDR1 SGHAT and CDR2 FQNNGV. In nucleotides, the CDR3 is TGTGCCAGCAGAGGGTTGGCGGGGGGGCTCGGGCCCTACAATGAGCAGTTCTTC. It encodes CASRGLAGGLGPYNEQFF.

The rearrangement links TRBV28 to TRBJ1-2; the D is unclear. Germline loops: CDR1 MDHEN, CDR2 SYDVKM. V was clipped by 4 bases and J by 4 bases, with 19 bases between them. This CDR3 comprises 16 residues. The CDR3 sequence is CASSSRAGIGGYGYTF. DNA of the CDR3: TGTGCCAGCAGTTCCCGGGCGGGGATAGGCGGCTATGGCTACACCTTC.

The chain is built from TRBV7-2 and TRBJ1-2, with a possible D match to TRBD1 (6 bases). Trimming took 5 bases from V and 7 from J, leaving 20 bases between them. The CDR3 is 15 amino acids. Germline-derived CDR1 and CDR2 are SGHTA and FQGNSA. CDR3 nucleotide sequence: TGTGCCAGCAGCCCATCTTACAGGGAGAGCTCTGGCTACACCTTC. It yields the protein CASSPSYRESSGYTF.

The CDR3 sequence: CASSSTKGGQGPGELFF. CDR3 sequence (DNA): TGTGCCAGCAGCTCCACAAAGGGAGGACAGGGTCCCGGGGAGCTGTTTTTT. The genes are TRBV7-9 and TRBJ2-2, with 8 positions matching TRBD1. The CDR3 loop spans 17 amino acids. Germline CDR1 and CDR2: SEHNR and FQNEAQ (reference sequence). V gave up 4 bases and J gave up 6 bases; unmatched junction bases: 13.